The 22 T cell receptor beta chains below all came from one sample that was sequenced in a study of regulatory T cells in long-lasting Graves disease. Building of the TCR beta libraries involved iRepertoire HTBI primers and Arm-PCR of CDR3 regions. MiXCR, run by TCRdb on the multiplex PCR reads, gives a single entry per CDR3 protein. The data hold 400,000 to 450,000 distinct CDR3 sequences, with about 16% observed a single time. Documented time point: newly diagnosed GD, antithyroid drugs for less than 3 months. Preparation of the TCR library used RNA extracted from PBMCs. This sample also belongs to another study, concerning T cells in Graves' hyperthyroidism and ophthalmopathy.

Source: peripheral blood mononuclear cells (PBMCs), taken at new diagnosis, from a patient treated with antithyroid drugs. These receptors were collected from a woman between 25 and 40 years old with Graves disease.

Regarding this clonotype: A single base is all that separates this from a far larger clone, so a read error is likely. The CDR3 is CASALAGGNTQCF. CDR3 in DNA: TGTGCCAGCGCATTAGCGGGAGGGAATACGCAGTGTTTT. The J gene is TRBJ2-1, the V gene TRBV2, with 11 bases matching TRBD2. Germline assignment: CDR1 SNHLY and CDR2 FYNNEI. CDR3 length: 13 amino acids.

This clonotype was found once. V usage is TRBV7-9 and J usage is TRBJ2-5, with D perhaps being TRBD1 or TRBD2 (6 bases each). V was pared by 2 bases and J by 1 base, with 29 bases between. The CDR3 spans 21 residues. Germline CDR1 is SEHNR and CDR2 is FQNEAQ (reference sequence). CDR3 DNA sequence: TGTGCCAGCAGCTTACCATTGGGGGGCTCGGGGATTTGGTCGACCCAAGAGACCCAGTACTTC. Translation: CASSLPLGGSGIWSTQETQYF.

The chain carries TRBV2 and TRBJ2-7; D is tentatively TRBD1 or TRBD2 (7 bases each). Germline values: CDR1 SNHLY, CDR2 FYNNEI. V dropped 7 bases and J dropped 3 bases, with 16 bases sitting between them. This CDR3 has 14 amino acids. CDR3 region: CASKGGGAGYEQYF. The CDR3 DNA sequence: TGTGCCAGCAAGGGAGGGGGCGCCGGCTACGAGCAGTACTTC. Combining the CDR3 with reference TRBV2 and TRBJ2-7 gives the whole variable domain EPEVTQTPSHQVTQMGQEVILRCVPISNHLYFYWYRQILGQKVEFLVSFYNNEISEKSEIFDDQFSVERPDGSNFTLKIRSTKLEDSAMYFCASKGGGAGYEQYFGPGTRLTVT.

This chain uses TRBV19 with TRBJ2-7, with 7 bases identical to TRBD1. The CDR3 totals 15 residues. The trim removed 3 bases at V and 3 bases at J, leaving 8 bases unmatched. Germline V gene lookup returns CDR1 LNHDA and CDR2 SQIVND (reference sequence). CDR3 DNA: TGTGCCAGTAGTATCGTCTCCGGGACAGTCTACGAGCAGTACTTC. Residues: CASSIVSGTVYEQYF.

This clonotype was recorded many times. The V gene is TRBV6-4, the J gene TRBJ2-1; D is unclear. Germline CDR1 is MRHNA and CDR2 is SNTAGT. The CDR3 length is 13 residues. The V and J ends lost 5 bases and 5 bases respectively, with 10 bases between them. The CDR3, as DNA: TGTGCCAGCAGTATTTCCCTTGACAATGAGCAGTTCTTC. This encodes CASSISLDNEQFF.

This clonotype was observed many times. The chain has TRBV11-2 and TRBJ1-4; perhaps TRBD1 as D (6 bases). V was clipped by 2 bases and J by 7 bases, with 17 bases between them. The germline V gene has CDR1 SGHAT and CDR2 FQNNGV. This CDR3 contains 16 residues. As DNA, the CDR3 is TGTGCCAGCAGCTTACACCCAACAAGGGGGGTTGAAAAACTGTTTTTT. This codes for CASSLHPTRGVEKLFF.

Many counts were recorded for this clonotype. The chain is built from TRBV28 and TRBJ2-7; unclear D gene. Germline V gene lookup returns CDR1 MDHEN and CDR2 SYDVKM. Trimming took 1 base from V and 7 from J, leaving 11 bases between them. CDR3 size: 13 residues. CDR3 DNA: TGTGCCAGCAGTTTATACGGAAACGGGGAGCAGTACTTC. It translates to CASSLYGNGEQYF.

The CDR3 coding sequence is TGTGCCAGCAGTTTAGGACCCCAGGGGAATTCACCCCTCCACTTT. Its translation: CASSLGPQGNSPLHF. The chain recombines TRBV28 with TRBJ1-6, with TRBD1 as a possible D gene (6 bases). Between the trimmed V and J ends, which lost 2 bases and 7 bases, there was a span of 12 bases. Germline V gives CDR1 MDHEN, CDR2 SYDVKM. This CDR3 comprises 15 residues.

This clonotype was seen many times. CDR3: CASSPRTITDTQYF. CDR3 coding DNA: TGTGCCAGCTCACCCCGGACTATAACAGATACGCAGTATTTT. V and J are TRBV18 and TRBJ2-3, with D possibly TRBD2 on 6 matching bases. V gave up 3 bases and J gave up 3 bases, with 10 bases separating them. The CDR3 runs to 14 residues. CDR1 KGHSH and CDR2 LQKENI come from the germline V gene.

The rearrangement joins TRBV6-5 to TRBJ1-5, with 11 bases aligning to TRBD1. Germline-derived CDR1 and CDR2 are MNHEY and SVGAGI. Germline trimming cut 2 bases from V and 4 bases from J; bases unmatched to any gene: 10. The CDR3 contains 18 residues. This CDR3 reads CASSYADRGLGPNQPQHF. As DNA, the CDR3 is TGTGCCAGCAGTTACGCGGACAGGGGGCTCGGGCCTAATCAGCCCCAGCATTTT.

This clonotype was seen many times. This chain joins TRBV7-3 and TRBJ2-1, with D perhaps matching TRBD1 (5 bases). CDR1 SGHTA and CDR2 FQGTGA come from the germline V gene. Trimming removed 5 bases at V and 1 base at J, with 12 bases between. This CDR3 is built from 15 residues. In DNA form, the CDR3 reads TGTGCCAGCAGCCCTGACAGAGTGTCCTACAATGAGCAGTTCTTC. Encoded protein: CASSPDRVSYNEQFF.

V gene TRBV7-3 combines with J gene TRBJ2-5; D not resolved. Germline V gives CDR1 SGHTA, CDR2 FQGTGA. The CDR3 has 15 amino acids. The V end lost 7 bases, the J end lost 1 base, and 16 bases lay between the germline ends. CDR3 DNA: TGTGCCAGCATAAAGGGTGACTCCTTCCAAGAGACCCAGTACTTC. This gives the protein CASIKGDSFQETQYF.

This clonotype was counted ten times or more. The chain joins TRBV20-1 to TRBJ2-7; TRBD2 agrees at 9 bases. In germline, CDR1 is DFQATT, CDR2 SNEGSKA (reference sequence). The CDR3 spans 13 residues. The trim removed 3 bases at V and 5 bases at J, leaving 5 bases unmatched. CDR3 DNA: TGCAGTGCTAGGAGCGGGAGGTACGACGAGCAGTACTTC. This encodes CSARSGRYDEQYF.

This rearrangement joins TRBV6-2 or TRBV6-3 to TRBJ2-5; maybe TRBD2 (5 bases). V dropped 7 bases and J dropped 7 bases, with 16 bases sitting between them. The V gene's germline CDR1 is MNHEY and CDR2 SVGEGT. CDR3 length: 13 amino acids. The CDR3 region has the DNA TGTGCCAGCACCTTACGAGGGCGGTTGACCCAGTACTTC. Its protein is CASTLRGRLTQYF.

This clonotype has at least ten counts. V gene TRBV28 combines with J gene TRBJ1-2, with 7 bases fitting TRBD1. V dropped 9 bases and J dropped 5; count of bases not matched to a gene: 6. This CDR3 has 12 residues. Germline CDR1 MDHEN, CDR2 SYDVKM. CDR3 nucleotides: TGTGCCAGTAGCCCGACAGGGTATGGCTACACCTTC. It is translated as CASSPTGYGYTF.

This clonotype was counted ten times or more. The gene calls are TRBV20-1 and TRBJ2-5, with TRBD2 identical over 15 bases. The germline gives CDR1 DFQATT, CDR2 SNEGSKA (reference sequence). This CDR3 comprises 17 residues. J gave up 3 bases and V 0 bases, and 5 bases lay outside the gene matches. The CDR3 loop reads CSARDPRTSGREETQYF. The CDR3 DNA reads as TGCAGTGCTAGAGATCCCCGGACTAGCGGGAGGGAAGAGACCCAGTACTTC.

There are many counts of this clonotype. J is TRBJ2-3 and V is TRBV28, with no clear D. The CDR3 is 16 amino acids. Germline V lookup: CDR1 MDHEN, CDR2 SYDVKM. Trimming pared 5 bases from V and 2 bases from J, leaving 17 bases between. CDR3 amino acids: CASSNLHSYTTDTQYF. CDR3 sequence (DNA): TGTGCCAGCAGTAACCTACACAGTTATACCACAGATACGCAGTATTTT.

The V and J genes are TRBV9 and TRBJ2-7, with 8 bases lining up with TRBD1. In germline, CDR1 is SGDLS, CDR2 YYNGEE. J gave up 0 bases and V 0 bases, and 5 bases lay outside the gene matches. This CDR3 is built from 16 residues. The CDR3 sequence is CASSVGGQASSYEQYF. CDR3 DNA sequence: TGTGCCAGCAGCGTAGGGGGACAGGCCTCCTCCTACGAGCAGTACTTC.

This clonotype was counted ten times or more. This sequence joins TRBV11-3 and TRBJ2-1, with D possibly matching TRBD2 (5 bases). From germline, CDR1 is SGHNT and CDR2 YENEEA. The CDR3 loop spans 14 amino acids. Trimming stripped 0 bases from V and 8 bases from J, with 11 bases between. The DNA of the CDR3 is TGTGCCAGCAGCTTAGATCCAATCGGGGATGAGCAGTTCTTC. Translated, it gives CASSLDPIGDEQFF. Drawing the rest from reference TRBV11-3 and TRBJ2-1, the complete variable domain is EAGVVQSPRYKIIEKKQPVAFWCNPISGHNTLYWYLQNLGQGPELLIRYENEEAVDDSQLPKDRFSAERLKGVDSTLKIQPAELGDSAVYLCASSLDPIGDEQFFGPGTRLTVL.

V usage is TRBV4-3 and J usage is TRBJ2-7, with 8 bases fitting TRBD1. Losses at the gene ends were 3 bases for V and 0 bases for J; bases not matched to a gene: 7. The CDR3 spans 16 residues. Germline lookup yields CDR1 LGHNA and CDR2 YSLEER. As DNA, the CDR3 is TGCGCCAGCAGCCACACGGACAGGGCGAGCTCCTACGAGCAGTACTTC. Translating gives CASSHTDRASSYEQYF.

This clonotype was counted a single time. The chain has TRBV20-1 and TRBJ1-2; 9 bases agree with TRBD1. CDR1 is DFQATT and CDR2 is SNEGSKA in the germline V gene (reference sequence). V gave up 1 base and J gave up 8 bases; unmatched junction bases: 14. CDR3 length: 16 amino acids. This chain's CDR3 is CSARAGDRAGVRGYTF. The CDR3 DNA reads as TGCAGTGCTAGAGCGGGGGACAGGGCCGGGGTAAGAGGCTACACCTTC.

Note on this clonotype: This may be a read error, as it is one base from a much larger clone. V usage is TRBV20-1 and J usage is TRBJ1-1; a possible D gene is TRBD1 (6 bases). The V gene's germline CDR1 is DFQATT and CDR2 SNEGSKA (reference sequence). The CDR3 is made up of 11 amino acids. The CDR3 is CSARGDTEALF. In DNA, the CDR3 is TGCAGTGCCCGGGGGGACACTGAAGCTCTCTTT.